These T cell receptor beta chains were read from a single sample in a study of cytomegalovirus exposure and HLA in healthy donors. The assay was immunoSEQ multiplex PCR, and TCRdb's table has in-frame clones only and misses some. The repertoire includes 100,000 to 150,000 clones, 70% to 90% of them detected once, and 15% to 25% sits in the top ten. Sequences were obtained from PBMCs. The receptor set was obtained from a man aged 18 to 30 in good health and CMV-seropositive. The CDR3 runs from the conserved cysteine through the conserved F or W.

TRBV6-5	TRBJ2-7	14	CASSVGQGNYEQYF
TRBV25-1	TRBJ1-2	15	CASSDPGQGNYGYTF
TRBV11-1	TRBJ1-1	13	CASSLGNRGEAFF
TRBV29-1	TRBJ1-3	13	CSVVPGTSDTIYF
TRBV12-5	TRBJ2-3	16	CASGPGLAGAGDTQYF
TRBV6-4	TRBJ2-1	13	CASSAGTSNEQFF
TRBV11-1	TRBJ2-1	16	CASSLATGLALDEQFF
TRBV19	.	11	CASSAGYEQYF
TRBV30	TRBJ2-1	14	CAWAIGPEGNEQFF
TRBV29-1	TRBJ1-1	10	CSVVEAEAFF
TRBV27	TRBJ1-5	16	CASSLSGGYSNQPQHF
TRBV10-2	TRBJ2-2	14	CASSGGISTGELFF
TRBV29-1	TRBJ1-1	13	CSVERQGKTEAFF
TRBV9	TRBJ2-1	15	CASSVGGGLTDEQFF
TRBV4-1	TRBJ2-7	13	CASSPEGGYEQYF
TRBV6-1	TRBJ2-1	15	CASSGLARAYNEQFF
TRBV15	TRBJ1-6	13	CATSGQNNSPLHF